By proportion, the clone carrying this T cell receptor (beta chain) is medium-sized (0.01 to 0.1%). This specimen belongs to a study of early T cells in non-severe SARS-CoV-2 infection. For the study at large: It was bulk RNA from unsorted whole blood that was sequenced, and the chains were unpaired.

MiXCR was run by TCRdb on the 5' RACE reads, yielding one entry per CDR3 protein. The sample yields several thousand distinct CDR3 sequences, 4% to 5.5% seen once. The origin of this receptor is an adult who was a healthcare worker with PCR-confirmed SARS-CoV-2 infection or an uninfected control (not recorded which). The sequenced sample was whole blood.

The CDR3 DNA reads as TGTGCCAGCACCCCACACGGGTCGAACACCGGGGAGCTGTTTTTT. Translation gives CASTPHGSNTGELFF. The V call is TRBV12-3 or TRBV12-4, the J call TRBJ2-2; D gene unclear. Between the trimmed V and J ends, which lost 7 bases and 0 bases, there was a span of 12 bases. The CDR3 is 15 residues long.